This T cell receptor beta chain was identified during a study of T-cell reconstitution after alpha-beta-depleted transplantation in children. This sample's TCRbeta library carried unique molecular identifier barcodes. TCRdb reprocessed the PCR reads with MiXCR, giving one entry per CDR3 protein. The sample carries around 87,000 distinct CDR3 sequences, 7% to 10% recorded once. V was clipped by 1 base and J by 11 bases, with 12 bases between them. The length of the CDR3 is 12 residues. CDR1 GTSNPN and CDR2 SVGIG come from the germline V gene (reference sequence). Sequenced material: PBMCs from the stem cell graft donor, taken from the stem cell graft. The chain joins TRBV30 to TRBJ2-1; TRBD2 might be the D (5 bases). This clonotype was obtained from a human donor who donated a stem cell graft to a child with congenital amegakaryocytic thrombocytopenia. CDR3 bases: TGTGCCTGGAGTGGAGCGGACGGTCAGCAGTTCTTC. Translating gives CAWSGADGQQFF.